The 27 T cell receptor beta chains given below trace back to one sample, sequenced in a study of Graves' ophthalmopathy and Graves' hyperthyroidism. From RNA, the CDR3 regions of TCR beta chains were amplified and sequenced. The library came from an HTBI-primed first-round RT-PCR and a second-round multiplex PCR. TCRdb fed the multiplex PCR reads into MiXCR, producing one record per CDR3 protein. The table shows 1 million to 1.3 million distinct CDR3 sequences, with roughly 35% occurring only once. The sample comprised peripheral blood or thyroid tissue (not recorded which). The receptor set was obtained from an adult man with Graves' hyperthyroidism.

This clonotype has at least ten counts. This sequence joins TRBV10-3 and TRBJ1-3; TRBD1 agrees at 8 bases. The V and J ends lost 6 bases and 2 bases, in that order; junction bases with no gene match: 9. CDR1 and CDR2 (germline): ENHRY, SYGVKD. CDR3 length: 16 residues. The CDR3 reads CAISPGQGRAGNTIYF. In DNA, the CDR3 is TGTGCCATCAGCCCTGGACAGGGAAGAGCTGGAAACACCATATATTTT.

The gene calls are TRBV29-1 and TRBJ1-4; D is unclear. Germline V gene data show CDR1 as SQVTM and CDR2 as ANQGSEA. The length of the CDR3 is 13 residues. The CDR3 DNA follows: TGCAGTCACGGACGGGGAGGACTGGAAAAACTGTTTTTT. It specifies CSHGRGGLEKLFF.

In this sample, this clonotype turned up many times. The V gene is TRBV6-6, the J gene TRBJ2-5, with unresolved D. Germline V gene lookup returns CDR1 MNHNY and CDR2 SVGAGI (reference sequence). V was clipped by 0 bases and J by 5 bases, with 16 bases between them. The CDR3 contains 16 residues. The CDR3 sequence: CASSYSRLDIGETQYF. CDR3 in DNA: TGTGCCAGCAGTTACTCCCGACTCGACATCGGGGAGACCCAGTACTTC.

The rearrangement joins TRBV20-1 to TRBJ2-2; TRBD1 is a possible D gene (6 bases). Looked up from germline, CDR1 is DFQATT and CDR2 is SNEGSKA (reference sequence). The CDR3 extends over 15 amino acids. The V end was cut by 2 bases, the J end by 1 base, with 11 bases between. CDR3 DNA: TGCAGTGCTAGATCCGAGACAGGGAACACCGGGGAGCTGTTTTTT. Translation gives CSARSETGNTGELFF.

The chain combines TRBV12-3 or TRBV12-4 with TRBJ1-5; D ambiguous. The CDR3 extends over 15 amino acids. V gave up 4 bases and J gave up 3 bases, with 13 bases separating them. The CDR3 DNA is TGTGCCAGCAGTTCTAGAATAGAAATCAATCAGCCCCAGCATTTT. Its translation is CASSSRIEINQPQHF.

The chain has TRBV29-1 and TRBJ1-1; D gene ambiguous. Per the germline V gene, CDR1 is SQVTM and CDR2 is ANQGSEA. The ends were cut back, 8 bases at V and 3 bases at J, with 16 bases in the middle. This CDR3 has 13 amino acids. DNA of the CDR3: TGCAGCTTAGTACCCGTCGGTTACACTGAAGCTTTCTTT. Protein sequence: CSLVPVGYTEAFF.

This chain uses TRBV20-1 with TRBJ2-2; 14 bases line up with TRBD2. The trim removed 1 base at V and 6 bases at J, leaving 7 bases unmatched. Germline V lookup: CDR1 DFQATT, CDR2 SNEGSKA (reference sequence). The CDR3 covers 17 residues. CDR3 in DNA: TGCAGTGCTAGAGCAGGGACTAGCGGGAGAGGAGCCGGGGAGCTGTTTTTT. Its translation is CSARAGTSGRGAGELFF.

The chain is built from TRBV7-6 and TRBJ2-7; possibly TRBD2 for D (6 bases). V was clipped by 5 bases and J by 3 bases, with 17 bases between them. In germline, CDR1 is SGHVS, CDR2 FNYEAQ. This CDR3 region has 15 residues. CDR3 residues: CASSRLLTGGYEQYF. CDR3 DNA sequence: TGTGCCAGCAGCCGACTTCTCACCGGGGGCTACGAGCAGTACTTC. Complete variable domain (other parts from reference TRBV7-6 and TRBJ2-7): GAGVSQSPRYKVTKRGQDVALRCDPISGHVSLYWYRQALGQGPEFLTYFNYEAQQDKSGLPNDRFSAERPEGSISTLTIQRTEQRDSAMYRCASSRLLTGGYEQYFGPGTRLTVT.

The J gene is TRBJ2-2, the V gene TRBV10-3; a weak D match, TRBD1 (6 bases). Germline V gene data show CDR1 as ENHRY and CDR2 as SYGVKD. V was clipped by 2 bases and J by 0 bases, with 7 bases between them. The CDR3 runs to 15 residues. The chain's CDR3 is CAISENRANTGELFF. CDR3 nucleotide sequence: TGTGCCATCAGTGAGAACAGGGCGAACACCGGGGAGCTGTTTTTT.

This clonotype has ten or more counts. The V gene is TRBV6-1, the J gene TRBJ2-2; 8 bases are shared with TRBD1. With 4 bases clipped from V and 4 bases from J, the junction kept 5 bases outside the gene matches. This CDR3 has 15 amino acids. Germline V gene sequence: CDR1 MNHNS, CDR2 SASEGT. CDR3 nucleotides: TGTGCCAGCAGTGCGCGACAGGGGAGCACCGGGGAGCTGTTTTTT. Translated: CASSARQGSTGELFF.

In its sample, this clonotype was seen many times. V usage is TRBV7-8 and J usage is TRBJ2-7; D is tentatively TRBD1 or TRBD2 (5 bases each). V lost 4 bases, J lost 2 bases, and 12 bases lay in between. The CDR3 covers 14 residues. Germline V gives CDR1 SGHVS, CDR2 FQNEAQ. Written as DNA, the CDR3 is TGTGCCAGCAGCTCACGGGACGGCACCTACGAGCAGTACTTC. Protein: CASSSRDGTYEQYF. Together with reference TRBV7-8 and TRBJ2-7, the CDR3 gives the full variable domain: GAGVSQSPRYKVAKRGQDVALRCDPISGHVSLFWYQQALGQGPEFLTYFQNEAQLDKSGLPSDRFFAERPEGSVSTLKIQRTQQEDSAVYLCASSSRDGTYEQYFGPGTRLTVT.

This clonotype was counted at least ten times. The chain couples TRBV7-9 to TRBJ1-1, with D perhaps matching TRBD1 (6 bases). Looked up from germline, CDR1 is SEHNR and CDR2 is FQNEAQ (reference sequence). CDR3 length: 15 residues. The germline V and J ends were trimmed by 1 base and 2 bases, with 11 bases remaining between them. CDR3: CASSLGRGGNTEAFF. CDR3 nucleotide sequence: TGTGCCAGCAGCTTAGGCAGGGGTGGAAACACTGAAGCTTTCTTT.

The chain combines TRBV10-3 with TRBJ1-6, with D perhaps matching TRBD1 (5 bases). V lost 11 bases, J lost 4 bases, and 18 bases lay in between. CDR3 size: 15 residues. CDR1 ENHRY and CDR2 SYGVKD come from the germline V gene. CDR3 DNA sequence: TGTGCCTGGAGTGTACGCGGGGCATATAATTCACCCCTCCACTTT. Amino acids: CAWSVRGAYNSPLHF.

In this sample, this clonotype turned up many times. The chain employs TRBV7-6 and TRBJ1-5; a possible D gene is TRBD1 (5 bases). The V and J ends lost 1 base and 4 bases respectively, with 17 bases between them. Germline V gives CDR1 SGHVS, CDR2 FNYEAQ. The CDR3 sequence is 17 residues long. The DNA of the CDR3 is TGTGCCAGCAGCTTAGTAGCTGGGACGGGCAAAAATCAGCCCCAGCATTTT. Translation: CASSLVAGTGKNQPQHF.

This clonotype occurred many times. This chain joins TRBV10-2 and TRBJ2-7, with TRBD2 identical over 14 bases. Looked up from germline, CDR1 is WSHSY and CDR2 is SAAADI. The CDR3 is made up of 16 amino acids. The J segment lost 2 bases and the V segment lost 4 bases, leaving 4 bases of the junction unmatched. For the CDR3, the DNA is TGCGCCAGCAGTGCCGGACTAGCGGGAGGTACCTACGAGCAGTACTTC. Its translation: CASSAGLAGGTYEQYF.

This clonotype was counted ten times or more. V usage is TRBV2 and J usage is TRBJ2-2, with 7 bases matching TRBD1. V trimming: 5 bases; J trimming: 0 bases; junction bases outside the gene matches: 3. This CDR3 comprises 15 residues. Germline CDR1 and CDR2: SNHLY and FYNNEI. Here the CDR3 reads CASSSQGANTGELFF. The CDR3 DNA reads TGTGCCAGCAGTAGCCAGGGGGCGAACACCGGGGAGCTGTTTTTT.

This clonotype was seen only a few times. The rearrangement uses TRBV20-1 and TRBJ2-2; TRBD2 aligns across 9 bases. The CDR3 loop spans 16 amino acids. Germline V gene lookup returns CDR1 DFQATT and CDR2 SNEGSKA (reference sequence). The J segment lost 5 bases and the V segment lost 6 bases, leaving 13 bases of the junction unmatched. CDR3 residues: CSAKRAWAGGTGELFF. The DNA of the CDR3 is TGCAGTGCGAAAAGGGCGTGGGCGGGGGGGACCGGGGAGCTGTTTTTT.

The chain uses TRBV5-4 and TRBJ2-7; TRBD2 aligns across 8 bases. Germline CDR1 SGHNT, CDR2 YYREEE (reference sequence). The junction had 8 bases not matched to a gene; V was cut back by 0 bases and J by 3 bases. The CDR3 has 16 amino acids. CDR3 sequence: CASSLASGRAHYEQYF. The CDR3 DNA is TGTGCCAGCAGCTTGGCCTCCGGGAGGGCCCACTACGAGCAGTACTTC.

This clonotype was counted many times. The chain carries TRBV5-6 and TRBJ2-5; D may match TRBD1 or TRBD2 (5 bases each). Trimming shortened V by 0 bases and J by 7 bases, and 7 bases separated the two germline ends. CDR3 size: 12 residues. Germline V gene data show CDR1 as SGHDT and CDR2 as YYEEEE. The CDR3 DNA sequence: TGTGCCAGCAGCTTGGTTGGGGGGACCCAGTACTTC. This sequence encodes CASSLVGGTQYF.

This clonotype was observed a handful of times. This chain links TRBV4-3 with TRBJ1-4, with a possible D match to TRBD1 (5 bases). The germline gives CDR1 LGHNA, CDR2 YSLEER. CDR3 length: 16 residues. Trimming took 5 bases from V and 5 from J, leaving 18 bases between them. CDR3 nucleotide sequence: TGCGCCAGCAGCACGATGATCTCAGGGTGGAATGAAAAACTGTTTTTT. Amino acid sequence: CASSTMISGWNEKLFF.

On this clonotype: A single base separates this from a much larger clone, so it may be a read error. J is TRBJ1-2 and V is TRBV5-4; no definite D call. V shed 5 bases and J shed 12 bases, with 23 bases lying between them. The CDR3 runs 14 residues. Germline V gene sequence: CDR1 SGHNT, CDR2 YYREEE (reference sequence). The CDR3 loop reads CASSSEFHGFRDTF. In DNA form, the CDR3 reads TGTGCCAGCAGTTCAGAGTTTCATGGTTTTCGCGACACCTTC.

CDR3 in DNA: TGTGCCAGCAGCTTGGCCGCCTGGACAGGTTCGGGCGAGCAGTACTTC. It translates to CASSLAAWTGSGEQYF. The V gene is TRBV5-6, the J gene TRBJ2-7; 7 nucleotides match TRBD1. This CDR3 spans 16 amino acids. The V gene's germline CDR1 is SGHDT and CDR2 YYEEEE. Trimming cost V 0 bases and J 6 bases; bases outside gene matches: 12.

The chain uses TRBV10-3 and TRBJ1-1; D may be TRBD1 (5 bases). The V and J ends lost 4 bases and 5 bases respectively, with 11 bases between them. The CDR3 totals 13 residues. Germline V CDR1 and CDR2: ENHRY, SYGVKD. The CDR3 bases are TGTGCCATCAGTGCCTTAGGGGTTACTGAAGCTTTCTTT. Its translation is CAISALGVTEAFF.

As for this clonotype: The DNA is omitted, as the CDR3 cannot be located on it reliably, and the CDR3 follows TCRdb's listing. This sequence joins TRBV6-1 and TRBJ2-2; the table's D call of TRBD1 was not tested on the DNA. From its first to its last residue, the CDR3 has 15 amino acids. Germline CDR1 reads MNHNS; CDR2 reads SASEGT. CDR3 sequence: CASSVNREASGSCFF.

This clonotype came up a few times. A far larger clone lies a single base away; this is likely a read error. The chain carries TRBV13 and TRBJ2-7, with 7 bases lining up with TRBD1. This CDR3 spans 13 amino acids. Per germline, CDR1 PRHDT and CDR2 FYEKMQ (reference sequence). J was trimmed by 4 bases and V by 5 bases; bases with no gene match: 5. This CDR3 reads CASSQNRGYEQYF. The DNA of the CDR3 is TGTGCCAGCAGCCAGAACAGGGGATACGAGCAGTACTTC.

This clonotype was counted many times. The genes are TRBV6-6 and TRBJ2-5, with D perhaps assigned TRBD1 or TRBD2 (6 bases each). Germline lookup yields CDR1 MNHNY and CDR2 SVGAGI (reference sequence). V lost 7 bases, J lost 1 base, and 16 bases lay in between. This CDR3 has 15 amino acids. As DNA, the CDR3 is TGTGCCAGCAACACGGCACAGGGACTCCAAGAGACCCAGTACTTC. Its translation is CASNTAQGLQETQYF.

This clonotype was seen at least ten times. The CDR3 is CASSLVNRDQPQHF. The CDR3 DNA is TGTGCCAGCAGCTTAGTTAACAGGGACCAGCCCCAGCATTTT. The chain recombines TRBV7-6 with TRBJ1-5; the D gene is possibly TRBD1 (6 bases). The CDR3 is made up of 14 amino acids. The germline CDR1 and CDR2 sequences are SGHVS and FNYEAQ. With 1 base removed from V and 7 bases from J, the gap between germline ends came to 11 bases.